Listed below are T cell receptor beta chains from one sample, sequenced in a study of blood T cells in healthy people across ages. MiXCR, applied by TCRdb to the 5' RACE reads, yields one record per CDR3 protein. Here the sample spans about 1.1 million distinct CDR3 sequences, roughly two fifths being singletons. Sequenced input: blood. These receptors all stem from a man younger than 35 in good health. CDR3s leave out the opening cysteine and the closing phenylalanine or tryptophan. D genes are given only for firm matches.

V gene: TRBV7-9; D gene: .; CDR3 protein: ASSLNRAGTGELF
V gene: TRBV5-1; D gene: TRBD1; CDR3 protein: ASSPYDRGSEAF
V gene: TRBV4-3; D gene: TRBD1; CDR3 protein: VSSQGQGGEKLF
V gene: TRBV4-3; D gene: TRBD1; CDR3 protein: ASSRDRVIRYGYT
V gene: TRBV29-1; D gene: TRBD1; CDR3 protein: SAQGPTQETQY
V gene: TRBV30; D gene: .; CDR3 protein: ASYIPYGYT
V gene: TRBV5-6; D gene: .; CDR3 protein: ASSLKGTTGDTQY
V gene: TRBV5-1; D gene: .; CDR3 protein: ASSLGFGYT
V gene: TRBV21-1; D gene: .; CDR3 protein: ASSRGDQPQH
V gene: TRBV4-3; D gene: TRBD1; CDR3 protein: ASSHGTGTNEKLF
V gene: TRBV4-2; D gene: .; CDR3 protein: ASSQDDRVQETQY
V gene: TRBV20-1; D gene: TRBD1; CDR3 protein: SAGGQGVTEAF
V gene: TRBV11-2; D gene: .; CDR3 protein: ASSHPVTTRDSYNEQY
V gene: TRBV29-1; D gene: TRBD1; CDR3 protein: SVARQGIFGEQF
V gene: TRBV10-3; D gene: .; CDR3 protein: AISEEMVGGAGNTIY
V gene: TRBV7-3; D gene: TRBD2; CDR3 protein: ACSSGLAGGTDTQY
V gene: TRBV6-2/TRBV6-3; D gene: TRBD1; CDR3 protein: ASSTGTGHNNQPQH
V gene: TRBV28; D gene: .; CDR3 protein: ASSWGGARADTQY
V gene: TRBV2; D gene: .; CDR3 protein: ASTASSLNYGYT
V gene: TRBV10-3; D gene: .; CDR3 protein: AISATYGQDTYEQY
V gene: TRBV6-6; D gene: TRBD1; CDR3 protein: ASSPSGQGIHFYEQY
V gene: TRBV11-1; D gene: .; CDR3 protein: ARSKWSTDTQY
V gene: TRBV27; D gene: .; CDR3 protein: ASTSSDGNQPQH
V gene: TRBV12-3/TRBV12-4; D gene: TRBD1; CDR3 protein: ASRTGQGSSYNSPLH
V gene: TRBV11-2; D gene: .; CDR3 protein: ASSLDSSALEGLYGYT
V gene: TRBV11-1; D gene: .; CDR3 protein: ASSATDGVNEKLF
V gene: TRBV4-3; D gene: TRBD2; CDR3 protein: ASSQESSGEADTQY
V gene: TRBV5-5; D gene: TRBD1; CDR3 protein: ASRIGQGSAKGGELF
V gene: TRBV7-8; D gene: .; CDR3 protein: ASSSYRVSNQPQH
V gene: TRBV6-5; D gene: .; CDR3 protein: ASSYRGSGGYT
V gene: TRBV2; D gene: .; CDR3 protein: ASSAYRSYEQY
V gene: TRBV2; D gene: .; CDR3 protein: ASTQNSPLH
V gene: TRBV20-1; D gene: TRBD1; CDR3 protein: SVPAGTAYGYT
V gene: TRBV6-6; D gene: .; CDR3 protein: ASSYGEWGGYT
V gene: TRBV20-1; D gene: TRBD1; CDR3 protein: SARDRGRYNEKLF
V gene: TRBV20-1; D gene: TRBD1; CDR3 protein: SARVTGDYGCT
V gene: TRBV4-1; D gene: .; CDR3 protein: ASSPEWGQFNSPLH
V gene: TRBV20-1; D gene: .; CDR3 protein: SAPTGGGLNTEAF
V gene: TRBV2; D gene: .; CDR3 protein: ASSDRRMKENEQF
V gene: TRBV4-1; D gene: .; CDR3 protein: ASSQVGGIYYNEQF
V gene: TRBV24-1; D gene: .; CDR3 protein: ATSAVGGNNQPQH